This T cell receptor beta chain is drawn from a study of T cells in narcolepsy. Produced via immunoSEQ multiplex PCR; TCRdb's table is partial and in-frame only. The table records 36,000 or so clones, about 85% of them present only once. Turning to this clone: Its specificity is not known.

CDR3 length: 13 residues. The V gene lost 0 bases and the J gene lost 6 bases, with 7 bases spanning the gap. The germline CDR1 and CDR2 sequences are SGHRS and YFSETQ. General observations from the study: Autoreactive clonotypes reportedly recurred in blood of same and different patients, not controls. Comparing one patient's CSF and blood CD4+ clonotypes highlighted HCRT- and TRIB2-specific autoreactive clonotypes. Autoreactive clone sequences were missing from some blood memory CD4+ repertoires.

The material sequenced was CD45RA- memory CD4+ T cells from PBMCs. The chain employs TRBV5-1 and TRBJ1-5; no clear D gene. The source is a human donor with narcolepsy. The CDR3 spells CASSLEGSQPQHF. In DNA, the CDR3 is TGCGCCAGCAGCTTGGAGGGCTCTCAGCCCCAGCATTTT.